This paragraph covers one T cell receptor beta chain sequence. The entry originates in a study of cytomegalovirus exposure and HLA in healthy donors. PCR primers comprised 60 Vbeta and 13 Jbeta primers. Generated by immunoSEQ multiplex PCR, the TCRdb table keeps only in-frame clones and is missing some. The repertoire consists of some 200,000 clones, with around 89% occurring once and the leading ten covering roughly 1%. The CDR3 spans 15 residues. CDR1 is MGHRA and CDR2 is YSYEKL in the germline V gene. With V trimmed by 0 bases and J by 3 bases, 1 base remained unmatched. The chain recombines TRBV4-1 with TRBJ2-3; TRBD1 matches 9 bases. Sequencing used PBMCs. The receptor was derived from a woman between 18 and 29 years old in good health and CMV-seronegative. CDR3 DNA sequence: TGCGCCAGCAGCCAAGAGGGACAGGGAACAGATACGCAGTATTTT. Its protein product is CASSQEGQGTDTQYF.